This T cell receptor (beta chain) emerged from a study of PD-1 blockade in classical Hodgkin lymphoma. Noted time point: cycle 4 day 1 (C4D1), after 6 weeks of nivolumab. All patients experienced relapse after autologous stem cell transplantation, and brentuximab vedotin exposure was variable. Thawed PBMCs underwent magnetic negative selection to obtain purified CD8+ T cells. The CDR3 spans 14 residues. Germline CDR1 and CDR2: MDHEN and SYDVKM. Trimming stripped 1 base from V and 6 bases from J, with 11 bases between. The assay was immunoSEQ multiplex PCR, and TCRdb's table has in-frame clones only and misses some. Of about 6,800 clones detected, over 45% appear once; the ten largest clones hold 10%.

The input for sequencing was CD8+ T cells from blood, taken before the fourth cycle of nivolumab. The chain is built from TRBV28 and TRBJ2-3; D is tentatively TRBD1 or TRBD2 (6 bases each). This TCR came from a human donor with classical Hodgkin lymphoma. This CDR3 is CASSLSGGIDTQYF. CDR3 nucleotides: TGTGCCAGCAGTTTATCCGGGGGCATCGATACGCAGTATTTT. Filled out from reference TRBV28 and TRBJ2-3, the complete variable domain reads DVKVTQSSRYLVKRTGEKVFLECVQDMDHENMFWYRQDPGLGLRLIYFSYDVKMKEKGDIPEGYSVSREKKERFSLILESASTNQTSMYLCASSLSGGIDTQYFGPGTRLTVL.